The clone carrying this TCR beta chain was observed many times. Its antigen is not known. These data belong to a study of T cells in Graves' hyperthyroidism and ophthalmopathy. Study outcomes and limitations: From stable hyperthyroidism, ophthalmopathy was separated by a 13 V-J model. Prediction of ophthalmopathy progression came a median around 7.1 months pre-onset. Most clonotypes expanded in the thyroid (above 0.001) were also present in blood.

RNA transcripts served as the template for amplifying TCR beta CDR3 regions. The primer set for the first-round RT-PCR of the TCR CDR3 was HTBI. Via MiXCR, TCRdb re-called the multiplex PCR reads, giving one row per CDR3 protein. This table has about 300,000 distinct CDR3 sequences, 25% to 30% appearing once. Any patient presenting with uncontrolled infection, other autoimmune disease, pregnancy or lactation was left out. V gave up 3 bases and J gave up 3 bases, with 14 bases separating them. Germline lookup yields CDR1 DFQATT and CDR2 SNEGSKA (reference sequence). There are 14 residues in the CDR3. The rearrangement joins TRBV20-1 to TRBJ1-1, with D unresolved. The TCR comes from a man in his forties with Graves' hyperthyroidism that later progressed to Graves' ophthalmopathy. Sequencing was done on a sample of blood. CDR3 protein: CSARRMGMHTEAFF. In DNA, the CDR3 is TGCAGTGCTAGGAGGATGGGGATGCACACTGAAGCTTTCTTT.